What follows are 32 T cell receptor beta chains derived from one specimen sequenced in a study of CD8 T cells in Susac syndrome. Random hexamers were used to reverse transcribe 0.5 to 1 ug of RNA. TCRdb redid the calling of the immunoSEQ multiplex PCR reads with MiXCR, one entry per CDR3 protein. Of about 280,000 distinct CDR3 sequences listed, roughly 84% are singletons. Sequenced: CD8+ T cells from PBMCs. These receptors originate from a human donor with multiple sclerosis.

The V gene is TRBV27, the J gene TRBJ2-1, with TRBD1 as a possible D gene (6 bases). The CDR3 sequence is 12 residues long. Germline CDR1 reads MNHEY; CDR2 reads SMNVEV (reference sequence). Trimming cost V 6 bases and J 10 bases, with 13 bases left between them. CDR3 in DNA: TGTGCCAGCAGACCAAACAGGGACGAGCAGTTCTTC. This codes for CASRPNRDEQFF.

The chain has TRBV11-2 and TRBJ2-2; unclear D gene. V was trimmed by 1 base and J by 1 base, leaving 7 bases between them. The germline V gene encodes CDR1 SGHAT and CDR2 FQNNGV. This CDR3 region has 15 residues. The CDR3 region is CASSLVAVNTGELFF. The CDR3 bases are TGTGCCAGCAGCTTAGTCGCGGTGAACACCGGGGAGCTGTTTTTT.

The chain uses TRBV28 and TRBJ2-5; TRBD2 is a possible D gene (6 bases). Trimming took 3 bases from V and 4 from J, leaving 12 bases between them. CDR1 and CDR2 (germline): MDHEN, SYDVKM. The CDR3 totals 14 residues. CDR3 nucleotides: TGTGCCAGCAGTTTGTTAGTCGGGGGAGAGACCCAGTACTTC. Translated: CASSLLVGGETQYF.

The chain uses TRBV27 and TRBJ2-3; 7 nucleotides agree with TRBD1. The CDR3 is made up of 16 amino acids. CDR1 and CDR2 from the germline V gene are MNHEY and SMNVEV (reference sequence). J gave up 3 bases and V 2 bases, and 8 bases lay outside the gene matches. CDR3 loop: CASSLRQGLRTDTQYF. CDR3 DNA: TGTGCCAGCAGTTTACGACAGGGATTGAGGACAGATACGCAGTATTTT.

The V and J genes are TRBV6-4 and TRBJ1-5; tentatively, D is TRBD1 (5 bases). The CDR3 extends over 17 amino acids. V was trimmed by 7 bases and J by 2 bases, leaving 21 bases between them. Germline CDR1 reads MRHNA; CDR2 reads SNTAGT. The CDR3 loop is CASIDSRRGKGNQPQHF. The CDR3 DNA follows: TGTGCCAGCATCGATAGTCGTAGGGGAAAGGGCAATCAGCCCCAGCATTTT.

This sequence joins TRBV27 and TRBJ1-5; the match to TRBD1 covers 7 bases. Germline V gene data show CDR1 as MNHEY and CDR2 as SMNVEV (reference sequence). V shed 0 bases and J 5 bases; nucleotides not matched to a gene: 4. This CDR3 has 15 residues. The CDR3 DNA reads TGTGCCAGCAGTTTATCGTCACAGGGGTATCAGCCCCAGCATTTT. It encodes CASSLSSQGYQPQHF.

A few counts support this clonotype. J is TRBJ2-7 and V is TRBV11-2, with 10 bases matching TRBD2. Germline V gene lookup returns CDR1 SGHAT and CDR2 FQNNGV. CDR3 length: 12 residues. V lost 8 bases, J lost 4 bases, and 2 bases stayed unmatched. Here the CDR3 reads CASGLAAYEQYF. For the CDR3, the DNA is TGTGCCAGCGGACTAGCGGCTTACGAGCAGTACTTC.

The J gene is TRBJ2-1, the V gene TRBV4-1; 10 bases align to TRBD2. CDR1 and CDR2 (germline): MGHRA, YSYEKL. The CDR3 covers 16 residues. The ends lost 5 bases at V and 4 bases at J; junction bases unmatched: 8. CDR3 nucleotides: TGCGCCAGCAGCTCTCCTAGCGGGGGTGTATACAATGAGCAGTTCTTC. This translates into CASSSPSGGVYNEQFF.

This sequence joins TRBV11-3 and TRBJ2-7; TRBD2 matches at 7 bases. There are 15 residues in the CDR3. CDR1 SGHNT and CDR2 YENEEA come from the germline V gene. V was clipped by 1 base and J by 2 bases; unmatched bases: 5. CDR3 nucleotide sequence: TGTGCCAGCAGCTTAGGGGGAGGGCCGACCTACGAGCAGTACTTC. It translates to CASSLGGGPTYEQYF.

The genes are TRBV27 and TRBJ1-5, with D unresolved. The V and J ends lost 5 bases and 0 bases respectively, with 8 bases between them. Germline assignment: CDR1 MNHEY and CDR2 SMNVEV (reference sequence). The CDR3 has 14 residues. The CDR3 bases are TGTGCCAGCAGTAGCCAGATTAGCAATCAGCCCCAGCATTTT. It is translated as CASSSQISNQPQHF.

The chain is built from TRBV20-1 and TRBJ2-7; a weak D match, TRBD2 (5 bases). The length of the CDR3 is 14 residues. Germline CDR1 DFQATT, CDR2 SNEGSKA (reference sequence). Trimming took off 0 bases at V and 4 bases at J, with 13 bases between the two ends. The CDR3 DNA follows: TGCAGTGCTAGAGACTGGAGAGGAGGTTACGAGCAGTACTTC. It yields the protein CSARDWRGGYEQYF.

The J gene is TRBJ2-1, the V gene TRBV27; TRBD1 agrees at 10 bases. Germline V lookup: CDR1 MNHEY, CDR2 SMNVEV (reference sequence). The CDR3 runs to 17 residues. Germline trimming cut 4 bases from V and 6 bases from J; bases unmatched to any gene: 12. CDR3 amino acids: CASSWSTGDRGSNEQFF. The CDR3 nucleotides are TGTGCCAGCAGTTGGTCTACCGGGGACAGGGGAAGCAATGAGCAGTTCTTC.

This chain connects TRBV27 to TRBJ1-1; tentatively, D is TRBD1 (6 bases). Germline-derived CDR1 and CDR2 are MNHEY and SMNVEV (reference sequence). Trimming shortened V by 8 bases and J by 1 base, and 23 bases separated the two germline ends. The CDR3 is 17 residues long. CDR3 coding DNA: TGTGCCAGCGTCTTAACGAGGGCGGGACACCGGAACACTGAAGCTTTCTTT. It is translated as CASVLTRAGHRNTEAFF.

The chain employs TRBV27 and TRBJ2-7, with D tentatively TRBD2 (6 bases). This CDR3 is built from 15 residues. The germline V and J ends were trimmed by 5 bases and 7 bases, with 21 bases remaining between them. Germline lookup yields CDR1 MNHEY and CDR2 SMNVEV (reference sequence). The CDR3 sequence is CASSRSGTALPEQYF. CDR3 DNA: TGTGCCAGCAGTCGTTCCGGGACTGCCTTGCCTGAGCAGTACTTC.

Points on this clonotype: Sequence at one end of the junction differs from germline and may be a read error. This chain connects TRBV6-5 to TRBJ2-1; no clear D. This CDR3 is 16 amino acids long. The germline gives CDR1 MNHEY, CDR2 SVGAGI. CDR3 residues: CDSSYSARSSYNEQFF. CDR3 DNA sequence: TGTGACAGCAGTTACTCGGCGAGAAGCTCCTACAATGAGCAGTTCTTC.

The CDR3 is CASGYRGPTDTQYF. CDR3 nucleotide sequence: TGTGCCAGCGGTTATAGGGGACCCACAGATACGCAGTATTTT. This chain connects TRBV2 to TRBJ2-3; D possibly matches TRBD1 or TRBD2 (5 bases each). V gave up 8 bases and J gave up 2 bases, with 14 bases separating them. This CDR3 is built from 14 residues. Germline loops: CDR1 SNHLY, CDR2 FYNNEI.

The chain has TRBV20-1 and TRBJ2-1, with TRBD2 identical over 9 bases. CDR3 size: 15 residues. V lost 1 base and J lost 6; bases outside the gene matches: 7. Germline V gene data show CDR1 as DFQATT and CDR2 as SNEGSKA (reference sequence). The CDR3 loop is CSARARTSAGNEQFF. The CDR3 DNA reads TGCAGTGCTAGAGCCCGGACTAGCGCTGGCAATGAGCAGTTCTTC.

This rearrangement joins TRBV9 to TRBJ2-7; 9 positions match TRBD1. The CDR3 length is 14 residues. Germline trimming cut 3 bases from V and 7 bases from J; bases unmatched to any gene: 8. Germline V CDR1 and CDR2: SGDLS, YYNGEE. The CDR3 region has the DNA TGTGCCAGCAGCGATCGACAGGGGGTTGGTGAGCAGTACTTC. It is translated as CASSDRQGVGEQYF.

This chain joins TRBV5-6 and TRBJ2-5; D not resolved. CDR1 is SGHDT and CDR2 is YYEEEE in the germline V gene. Trimming cost V 4 bases and J 7 bases, with 20 bases left between them. CDR3 length: 15 amino acids. The CDR3 protein is CASSLPRVKFGTQYF. CDR3 sequence (DNA): TGTGCCAGCAGCCTGCCCCGGGTGAAGTTCGGGACCCAGTACTTC.

This clonotype was recorded only once. The J gene is TRBJ1-5, the V gene TRBV10-2; the D is unclear. The CDR3 consists of 14 residues. Germline CDR1 WSHSY, CDR2 SAAADI. The V end lost 3 bases, the J end lost 0 bases, and 6 bases lay between the germline ends. CDR3 bases: TGCGCCAGCAGTGACGGATATAGCAATCAGCCCCAGCATTTT. Its protein product is CASSDGYSNQPQHF.

The chain links TRBV29-1 to TRBJ2-3, with TRBD2 matching over 7 bases. Germline CDR1 reads SQVTM; CDR2 reads ANQGSEA. CDR3 length: 18 amino acids. V lost 3 bases and J lost 2; bases outside the gene matches: 17. The CDR3 loop is CSVEPPPLERGPTDTQYF. In nucleotides, the CDR3 is TGCAGCGTTGAGCCCCCCCCATTAGAGCGGGGACCCACAGATACGCAGTATTTT.

The chain is built from TRBV9 and TRBJ2-2, with 15 bases aligning to TRBD2. The CDR3 consists of 19 residues. The germline CDR1 and CDR2 sequences are SGDLS and YYNGEE. Germline trimming cut 4 bases from V and 4 bases from J; bases unmatched to any gene: 11. The CDR3: CASSPHGGTSGRSTGELFF. The CDR3 DNA follows: TGTGCCAGCAGCCCTCACGGAGGGACTAGCGGGAGGAGCACCGGGGAGCTGTTTTTT.

This chain connects TRBV7-9 to TRBJ1-2, with 7 bases that match TRBD1. The CDR3 length is 15 residues. The J segment lost 11 bases and the V segment lost 0 bases, leaving 12 bases of the junction unmatched. CDR1 SEHNR and CDR2 FQNEAQ come from the germline V gene (reference sequence). DNA for the CDR3: TGTGCCAGCAGCTTAGCGCATCGATCTCCCAGGGGGTACACCTTC. The encoded protein is CASSLAHRSPRGYTF.

The CDR3 sequence is CAASQGEVLAEAFF. In DNA, the CDR3 is TGTGCCGCCTCACAGGGGGAGGTTTTGGCTGAAGCTTTCTTT. The V call is TRBV10-3, the J call TRBJ1-1; 8 nucleotides agree with TRBD1. V was pared by 11 bases and J by 6 bases, with 14 bases of the junction left unmatched. The germline V gene has CDR1 ENHRY and CDR2 SYGVKD. The CDR3 has 14 residues.

Remarks on this clonotype: An end of the junction does not agree with germline; a read error may underlie this. V usage is TRBV6-5 and J usage is TRBJ2-5; D might be TRBD1 (5 bases). Germline V gene sequence: CDR1 MNHEY, CDR2 SVGAGI. The CDR3 is 14 amino acids. CDR3 sequence reads: CASGYGAVQETQYF. The CDR3 DNA follows: TGTGCCAGCGGTTATGGGGCAGTCCAAGAGACCCAGTACTTC.

The rearrangement links TRBV28 to TRBJ1-1; TRBD1 is a possible D gene (5 bases). Germline assignment: CDR1 MDHEN and CDR2 SYDVKM. CDR3 length: 14 amino acids. The ends were cut back, 2 bases at V and 0 bases at J, with 7 bases in the middle. The CDR3 here is CASSLGGVNTEAFF. CDR3 in DNA: TGTGCCAGCAGTTTAGGAGGGGTGAACACTGAAGCTTTCTTT. The variable domain in full, with the rest retrieved from reference TRBV28 and TRBJ1-1, is DVKVTQSSRYLVKRTGEKVFLECVQDMDHENMFWYRQDPGLGLRLIYFSYDVKMKEKGDIPEGYSVSREKKERFSLILESASTNQTSMYLCASSLGGVNTEAFFGQGTRLTVV.

The chain uses TRBV27 and TRBJ2-1; D remains unclear. This CDR3 is 15 amino acids long. Between the trimmed V and J ends, which lost 4 bases and 0 bases, there was a span of 10 bases. Germline values: CDR1 MNHEY, CDR2 SMNVEV (reference sequence). The CDR3 protein is CASSSGPSSYNEQFF. The CDR3 bases are TGTGCCAGCAGTTCAGGCCCGAGCTCCTACAATGAGCAGTTCTTC.

The chain carries TRBV20-1 and TRBJ2-3; D possibly corresponds to TRBD2 (5 bases). V lost 5 bases, J lost 7 bases, and 16 bases lay in between. This CDR3 contains 13 residues. Germline V gene data show CDR1 as DFQATT and CDR2 as SNEGSKA (reference sequence). The CDR3 nucleotides are TGCAGTGCTCGGAATAGCGAGACAAATACGCAGTATTTT. It codes for CSARNSETNTQYF.

The genes are TRBV27 and TRBJ2-2, with D perhaps TRBD1 or TRBD2 (6 bases each). The CDR3 spans 15 residues. Germline CDR1 and CDR2: MNHEY and SMNVEV (reference sequence). The germline V and J ends were trimmed by 3 bases and 3 bases, with 11 bases remaining between them. The CDR3 region has the DNA TGTGCCAGCAGTTTCAGGGGACTCTACACCGGGGAGCTGTTTTTT. Protein sequence: CASSFRGLYTGELFF.

The gene calls are TRBV12-3 or TRBV12-4 and TRBJ2-7; 13 bases map to TRBD2. Trimming at V came to 10 bases and at J to 5 bases, leaving 8 bases not matched to a gene. The CDR3 has 14 residues. CDR3 coding DNA: TGTGCCAACAGACCCGGACTAGCGGGAGACGAGCAGTACTTC. It codes for CANRPGLAGDEQYF.

The rearrangement uses TRBV7-9 and TRBJ2-7; 8 positions match TRBD1. CDR3 length equals 14 residues. V gave up 2 bases and J gave up 3 bases; unmatched junction bases: 3. In germline, CDR1 is SEHNR, CDR2 FQNEAQ (reference sequence). CDR3 nucleotide sequence: TGTGCCAGCAGCTTACCACAGGGGGGCTACGAGCAGTACTTC. Translated: CASSLPQGGYEQYF.

This clonotype was picked up one time. This chain connects TRBV12-3 or TRBV12-4 to TRBJ2-1, with TRBD2 identical over 10 bases. The CDR3 is 15 amino acids. V was clipped by 8 bases and J by 9 bases; unmatched bases: 13. In DNA, the CDR3 is TGTGCCAGCGGATTTAGCGGGAGGAGGGGCGGTGAGCAGTTCTTC. It translates to CASGFSGRRGGEQFF.